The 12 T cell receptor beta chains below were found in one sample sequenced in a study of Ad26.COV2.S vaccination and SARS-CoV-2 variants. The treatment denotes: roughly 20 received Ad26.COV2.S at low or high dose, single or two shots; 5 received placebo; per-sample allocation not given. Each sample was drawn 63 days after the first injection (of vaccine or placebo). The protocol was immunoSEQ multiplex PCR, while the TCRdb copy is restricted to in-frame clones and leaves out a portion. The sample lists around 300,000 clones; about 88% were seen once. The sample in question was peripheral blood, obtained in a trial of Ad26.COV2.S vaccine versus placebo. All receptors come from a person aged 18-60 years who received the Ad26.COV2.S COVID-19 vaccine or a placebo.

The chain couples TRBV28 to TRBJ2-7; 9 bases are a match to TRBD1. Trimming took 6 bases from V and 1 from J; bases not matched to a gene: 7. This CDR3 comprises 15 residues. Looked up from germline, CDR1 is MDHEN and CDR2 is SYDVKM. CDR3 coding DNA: TGTGCCAGCAGCTCAACCGGGACAGGGTCCTACGAGCAGTACTTC. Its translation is CASSSTGTGSYEQYF.

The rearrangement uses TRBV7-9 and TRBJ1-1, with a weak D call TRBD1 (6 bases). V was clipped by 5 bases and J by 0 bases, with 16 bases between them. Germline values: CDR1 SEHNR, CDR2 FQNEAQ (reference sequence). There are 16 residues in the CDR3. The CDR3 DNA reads TGTGCCAGCAGCCTATACGGGACACCCATGAACACTGAAGCTTTCTTT. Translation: CASSLYGTPMNTEAFF. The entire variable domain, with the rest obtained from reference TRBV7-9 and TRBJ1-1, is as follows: DTGVSQNPRHKITKRGQNVTFRCDPISEHNRLYWYRQTLGQGPEFLTYFQNEAQLEKSRLLSDRFSAERPKGSFSTLEIQRTEQGDSAMYLCASSLYGTPMNTEAFFGQGTRLTVV.

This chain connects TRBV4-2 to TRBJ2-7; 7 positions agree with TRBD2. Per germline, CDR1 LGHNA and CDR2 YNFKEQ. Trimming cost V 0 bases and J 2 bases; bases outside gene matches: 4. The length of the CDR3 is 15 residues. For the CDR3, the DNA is TGTGCCAGCAGCCAAGATTGGGGGGGGACCTACGAGCAGTACTTC. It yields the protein CASSQDWGGTYEQYF.

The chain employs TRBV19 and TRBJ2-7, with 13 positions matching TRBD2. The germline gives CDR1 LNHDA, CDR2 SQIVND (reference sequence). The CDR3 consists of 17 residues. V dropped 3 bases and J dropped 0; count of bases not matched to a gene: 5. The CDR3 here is CASSMTSGRFSSYEQYF. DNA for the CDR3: TGTGCCAGTAGTATGACTAGCGGGAGGTTCAGCTCCTACGAGCAGTACTTC.

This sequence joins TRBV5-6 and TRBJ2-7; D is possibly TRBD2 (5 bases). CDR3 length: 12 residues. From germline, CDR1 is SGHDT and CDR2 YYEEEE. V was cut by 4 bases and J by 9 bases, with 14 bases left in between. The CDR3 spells CASSLGGSVQYF. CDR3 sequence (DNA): TGTGCCAGCAGCCTCGGTGGTAGCGTGCAGTACTTC.

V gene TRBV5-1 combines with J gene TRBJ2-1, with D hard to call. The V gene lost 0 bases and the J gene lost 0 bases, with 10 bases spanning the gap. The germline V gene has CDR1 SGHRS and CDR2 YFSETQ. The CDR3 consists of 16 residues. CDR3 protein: CASSLVSWSSYNEQFF. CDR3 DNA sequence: TGCGCCAGCAGCTTGGTGAGCTGGAGCTCCTACAATGAGCAGTTCTTC.

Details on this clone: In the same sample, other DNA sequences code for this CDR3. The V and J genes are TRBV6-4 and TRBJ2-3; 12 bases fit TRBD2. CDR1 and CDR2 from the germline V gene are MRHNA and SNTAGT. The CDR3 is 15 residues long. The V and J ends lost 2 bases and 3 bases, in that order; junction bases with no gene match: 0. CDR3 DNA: TGTGCCAGCAGTGACGGGACTAGCGGGACAGATACGCAGTATTTT. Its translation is CASSDGTSGTDTQYF.

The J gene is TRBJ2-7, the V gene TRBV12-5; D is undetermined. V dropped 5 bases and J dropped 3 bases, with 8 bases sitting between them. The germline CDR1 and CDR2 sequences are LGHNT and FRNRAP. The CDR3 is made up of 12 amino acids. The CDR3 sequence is CASGVDNYEQYF. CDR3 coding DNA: TGTGCTAGTGGTGTCGACAACTACGAGCAGTACTTC.

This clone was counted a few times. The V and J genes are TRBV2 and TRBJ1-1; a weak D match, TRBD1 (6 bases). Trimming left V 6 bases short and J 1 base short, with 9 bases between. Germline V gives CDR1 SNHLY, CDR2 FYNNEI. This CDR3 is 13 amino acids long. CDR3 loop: CASSQTGNTEAFF. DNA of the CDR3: TGTGCCAGCAGCCAGACAGGGAACACTGAAGCTTTCTTT.

CDR3 loop: CASSQGVGLLTIYF. Here the CDR3 DNA reads TGTGCCAGCAGCCAAGGGGTGGGACTCCTAACCATATATTTT. J is TRBJ1-3 and V is TRBV4-2; tentative D call: TRBD1 (5 bases). The V gene lost 1 base and the J gene lost 10 bases, with 14 bases spanning the gap. CDR1 LGHNA and CDR2 YNFKEQ come from the germline V gene. This CDR3 is built from 14 residues.

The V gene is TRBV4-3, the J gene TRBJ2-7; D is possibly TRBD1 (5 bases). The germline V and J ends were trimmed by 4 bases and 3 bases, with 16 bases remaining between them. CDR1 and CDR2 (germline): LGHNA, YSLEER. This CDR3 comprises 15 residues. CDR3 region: CASSRTQGSSYEQYF. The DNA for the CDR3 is TGCGCCAGCAGCCGGACCCAGGGTTCCAGCTACGAGCAGTACTTC.

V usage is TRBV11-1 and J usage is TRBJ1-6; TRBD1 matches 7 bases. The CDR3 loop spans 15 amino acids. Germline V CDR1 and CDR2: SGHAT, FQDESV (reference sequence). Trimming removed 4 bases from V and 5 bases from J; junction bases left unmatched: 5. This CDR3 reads CASSYRGGNNSPLHF. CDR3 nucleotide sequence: TGTGCCAGCAGCTACAGGGGCGGGAATAATTCACCCCTCCACTTT.